This TCR beta chain was retrieved from a study of blood T cell repertoires in COVID-19. Whole-study context: There were acute and convalescent COVID-19 samples, and they came from the United States, Italy and Spain. The cDNA or gDNA used as material had been derived from T cells, B-cell-depleted T cells, or PBMCs.

Original processing notes: The assay estimated nucleated cells by amplifying reference gene primers. The assay was immunoSEQ multiplex PCR, and TCRdb's table has in-frame clones only and misses some. That table furnishes V, J and clone size, whereas the DNA furnished D and trimming. The table lists some 240,000 clones, roughly 89% of them singletons. The CDR3 contains 14 residues. V lost 3 bases and J lost 5, with 14 bases in between. Germline V gives CDR1 SGHNT, CDR2 YYREEE (reference sequence). The sequenced material came from peripheral blood. The chain couples TRBV5-4 to TRBJ2-5, with a weak D call TRBD1 (5 bases). The source is a woman aged 35 to 49 who had recovered from COVID-19. CDR3: CASSSDSRVETQYF. In DNA form, the CDR3 reads TGTGCCAGCAGCTCAGACAGTCGGGTGGAGACCCAGTACTTC.